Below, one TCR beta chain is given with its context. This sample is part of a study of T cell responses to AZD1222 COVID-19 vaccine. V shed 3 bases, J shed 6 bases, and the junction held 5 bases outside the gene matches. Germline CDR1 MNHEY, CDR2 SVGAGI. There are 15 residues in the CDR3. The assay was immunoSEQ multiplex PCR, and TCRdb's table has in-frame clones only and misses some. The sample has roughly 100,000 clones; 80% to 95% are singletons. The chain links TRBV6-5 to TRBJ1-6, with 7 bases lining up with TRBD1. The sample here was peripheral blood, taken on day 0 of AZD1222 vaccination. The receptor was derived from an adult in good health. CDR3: CASSYNRGSNSPLHF. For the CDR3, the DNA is TGTGCCAGCAGTTATAACAGGGGATCTAATTCACCCCTCCACTTT.